This T cell receptor (beta chain) was identified in a study of T cells in Graves' hyperthyroidism and ophthalmopathy. About the study: Peripheral blood was obtained at initial diagnosis, preceding any treatment.

The CDR3 is 13 residues long. With 1 base removed from V and 6 bases from J, the gap between germline ends came to 10 bases. Germline V gene lookup returns CDR1 SNHLY and CDR2 FYNNEI. This clonotype was counted at least ten times. Thyroid ultrasound and orbital computed tomography, with clinical symptoms and serum thyroxine and TRAb, informed diagnoses. About 9.4 ml fresh peripheral blood yielded the PBMCs. RNA transcripts gave rise to amplified TCR beta CDR3 regions. The primer set for the first-round RT-PCR of the TCR CDR3 was HTBI. Each CDR3 protein gets one entry after TCRdb re-called the multiplex PCR reads with MiXCR. The sample lists fewer than 350,000 distinct CDR3 sequences, approximately 18% occurring once.

The clonotype was recovered from a woman in her forties or fifties with Graves' hyperthyroidism. Sequencing used blood. The rearrangement uses TRBV2 and TRBJ2-7; possibly TRBD2 for D (6 bases). CDR3 loop: CASSEVGGFEQYF. The CDR3 DNA reads TGTGCCAGCAGTGAAGTTGGGGGGTTCGAGCAGTACTTC.